This TCR beta chain was profiled in a study of post-analysis software for immune sequencing data. Study-wide findings and caveats: Roughly five TRBV segments occurring more often in patients than controls included TRBV5-6, TRBV5-1 and TRBV20-1.

This CDR3 is 14 amino acids long. V shed 6 bases and J shed 0 bases, with 12 bases lying between them. Germline CDR1 reads DFQATT; CDR2 reads SNEGSKA (reference sequence). Unique molecular identifiers were carried by the TCR beta cDNA libraries. TCRdb called the PCR reads again in MiXCR, with one record for every CDR3 protein. This sample has a few hundred thousand distinct CDR3 sequences, with around a third found just once. To note about this clonotype: Its antigen is still unknown.

The origin of this receptor is a girl aged 2 to 17 with multiple sclerosis. The V gene is TRBV20-1, the J gene TRBJ2-4; D may match TRBD1 or TRBD2 (6 bases each). The sample consisted of blood. Here the CDR3 reads CSARGGVAKNIQYF. The DNA for the CDR3 is TGCAGTGCCAGGGGCGGGGTAGCCAAAAACATTCAGTACTTC.